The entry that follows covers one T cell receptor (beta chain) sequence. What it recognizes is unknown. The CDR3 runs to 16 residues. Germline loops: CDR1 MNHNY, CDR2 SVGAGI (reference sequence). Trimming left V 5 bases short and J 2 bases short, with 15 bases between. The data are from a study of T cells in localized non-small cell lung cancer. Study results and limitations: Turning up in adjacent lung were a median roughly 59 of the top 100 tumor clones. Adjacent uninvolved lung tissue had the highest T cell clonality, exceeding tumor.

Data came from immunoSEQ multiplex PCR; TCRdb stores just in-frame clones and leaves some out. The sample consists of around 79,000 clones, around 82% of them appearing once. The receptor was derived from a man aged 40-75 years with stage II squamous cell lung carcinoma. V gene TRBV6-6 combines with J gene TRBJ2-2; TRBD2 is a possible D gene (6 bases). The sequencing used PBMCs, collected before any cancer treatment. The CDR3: CASSPYVGGNTGELFF. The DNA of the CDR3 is TGTGCCAGCAGTCCCTACGTGGGGGGAAACACCGGGGAGCTGTTTTTT.